Given below is one T cell receptor (beta chain) in context. Its cognate antigen is unknown. Germline V CDR1 and CDR2: SGDLS, YYNGEE. CDR3 length: 15 residues. V was clipped by 4 bases and J by 5 bases, with 18 bases between them. The sample comes from a study of cytomegalovirus exposure and HLA in healthy donors. Study results and caveats: Confirmation was obtained in vitro that three CMV-associated chains are specific for CMV antigens. The study recorded around 160 TCR beta chains that were cytomegalovirus-associated.

The study ran its PCR with 60 Vbeta and 13 Jbeta primers. Data came from immunoSEQ multiplex PCR; TCRdb stores just in-frame clones and leaves some out. The sample lists fewer than 180,000 clones; 79% were seen once. Sequencing was carried out using PBMCs. The receptor was derived from a human donor in good health. The J gene is TRBJ1-1, the V gene TRBV9; no clear D gene. Here the CDR3 DNA reads TGTGCCAGCAGCCCCAGAGCACTGGCGGGGACTGAAGCTTTCTTT. Protein sequence: CASSPRALAGTEAFF.